The T cell receptor beta chain described here comes from a study of regulatory T cells. On this clone: No antigen is known for it.

The PCR used 52 TRBV and 13 TRBJ primers. Produced via immunoSEQ multiplex PCR; TCRdb's table is partial and in-frame only. Of 30,000 to 40,000 clones listed, 93% were seen once; the top ten hold about 1%. Study-level points and caveats: Regulatory T cells showed the strongest V-J pair restriction and V/J gene skewing among patient repertoires. Hydrophobic residues at CDR3 positions 6 and 7 were enriched in conventional CD4+ T cells of CD3G-deficient patients.

Germline V gene data show CDR1 as SGHAT and CDR2 as FQDESV (reference sequence). This CDR3 is 14 amino acids long. The V end lost 2 bases, the J end lost 4 bases, and 11 bases lay between the germline ends. Every patient with CD3G deficiency had evidence of autoimmunity. CD4+ cells were sorted into CD25-high CD127-low regulatory cells and CD25-low CD127-high conventional cells. The chain recombines TRBV11-1 with TRBJ1-1; D unresolved. The receptor was isolated from a child under 10 years old with CD3G deficiency. Input material: conventional CD4+ T cells sorted from blood. The CDR3 DNA reads TGTGCCAGCAGCTTAAGGCCGACCCTCACTGAAGCTTTCTTT. Translation: CASSLRPTLTEAFF.